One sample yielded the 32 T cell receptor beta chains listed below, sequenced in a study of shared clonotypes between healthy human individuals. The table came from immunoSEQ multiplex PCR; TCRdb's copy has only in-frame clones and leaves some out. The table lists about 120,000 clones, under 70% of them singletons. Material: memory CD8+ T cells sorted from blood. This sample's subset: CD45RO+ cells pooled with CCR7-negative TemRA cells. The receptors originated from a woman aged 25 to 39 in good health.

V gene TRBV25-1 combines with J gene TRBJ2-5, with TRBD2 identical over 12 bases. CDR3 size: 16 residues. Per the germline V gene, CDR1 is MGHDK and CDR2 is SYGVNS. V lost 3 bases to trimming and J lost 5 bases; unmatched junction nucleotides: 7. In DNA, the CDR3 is TGTGCCAGCAGTGACCAGACTAGCGGGAGATGGGAGACCCAGTACTTC. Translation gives CASSDQTSGRWETQYF.

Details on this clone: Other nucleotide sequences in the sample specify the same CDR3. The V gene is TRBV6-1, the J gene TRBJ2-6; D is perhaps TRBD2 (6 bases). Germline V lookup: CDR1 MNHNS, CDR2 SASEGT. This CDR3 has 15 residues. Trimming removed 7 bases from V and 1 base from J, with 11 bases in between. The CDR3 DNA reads TGTGCCAGCACTGGGGAGGAGTCTGGGGCCAACGTCCTGACTTTC. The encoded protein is CASTGEESGANVLTF.

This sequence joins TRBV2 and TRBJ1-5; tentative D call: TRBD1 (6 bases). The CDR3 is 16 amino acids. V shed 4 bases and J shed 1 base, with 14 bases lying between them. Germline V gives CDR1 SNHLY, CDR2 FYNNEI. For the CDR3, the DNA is TGTGCCAGCAGTGCCCATGGGGGGCCGAGCAATCAGCCCCAGCATTTT. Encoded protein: CASSAHGGPSNQPQHF.

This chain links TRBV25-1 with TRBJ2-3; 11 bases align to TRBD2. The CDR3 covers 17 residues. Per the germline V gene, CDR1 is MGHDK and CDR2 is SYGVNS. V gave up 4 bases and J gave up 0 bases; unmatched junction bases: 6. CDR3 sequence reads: CASSGPGLAESTDTQYF. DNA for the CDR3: TGTGCCAGCAGTGGGCCGGGACTAGCGGAAAGCACAGATACGCAGTATTTT.

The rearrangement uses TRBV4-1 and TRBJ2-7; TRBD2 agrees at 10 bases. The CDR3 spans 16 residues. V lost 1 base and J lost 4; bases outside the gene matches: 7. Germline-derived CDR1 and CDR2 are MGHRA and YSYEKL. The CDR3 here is CASSQVTLAGPYEQYF. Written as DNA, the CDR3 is TGCGCCAGCAGCCAAGTCACACTAGCGGGGCCATACGAGCAGTACTTC.

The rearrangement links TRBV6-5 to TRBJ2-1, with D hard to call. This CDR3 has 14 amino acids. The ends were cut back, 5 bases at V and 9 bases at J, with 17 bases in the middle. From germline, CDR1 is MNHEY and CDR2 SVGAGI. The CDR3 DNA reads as TGTGCCAGCAGTACCGAAGACTCCTCGGGTGAGCAGTTCTTC. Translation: CASSTEDSSGEQFF.

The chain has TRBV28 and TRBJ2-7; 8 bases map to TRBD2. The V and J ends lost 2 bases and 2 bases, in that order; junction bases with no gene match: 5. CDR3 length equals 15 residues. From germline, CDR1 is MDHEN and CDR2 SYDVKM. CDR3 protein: CASSLAGGPPYEQYF. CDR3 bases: TGTGCCAGCAGTTTAGCGGGAGGCCCACCCTACGAGCAGTACTTC.

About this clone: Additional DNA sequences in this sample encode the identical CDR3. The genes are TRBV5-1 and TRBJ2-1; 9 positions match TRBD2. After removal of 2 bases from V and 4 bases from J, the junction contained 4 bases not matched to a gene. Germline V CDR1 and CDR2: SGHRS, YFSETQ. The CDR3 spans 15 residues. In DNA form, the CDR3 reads TGCGCCAGCAGCTTATCTAGCGGGATGTACAATGAGCAGTTCTTC. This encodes CASSLSSGMYNEQFF.

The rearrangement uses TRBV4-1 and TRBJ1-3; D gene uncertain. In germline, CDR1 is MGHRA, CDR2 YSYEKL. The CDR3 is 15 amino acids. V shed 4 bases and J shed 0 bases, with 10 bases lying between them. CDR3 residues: CASSPRPISGNTIYF. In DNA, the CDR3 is TGCGCCAGCAGCCCCAGACCGATCTCTGGAAACACCATATATTTT.

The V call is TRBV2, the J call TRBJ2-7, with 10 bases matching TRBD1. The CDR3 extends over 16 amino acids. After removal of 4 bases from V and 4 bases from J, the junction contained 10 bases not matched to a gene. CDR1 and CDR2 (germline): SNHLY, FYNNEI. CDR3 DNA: TGTGCCAGCAGTGGGGACAGGGGACGGGGCTCGTACGAGCAGTACTTC. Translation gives CASSGDRGRGSYEQYF.

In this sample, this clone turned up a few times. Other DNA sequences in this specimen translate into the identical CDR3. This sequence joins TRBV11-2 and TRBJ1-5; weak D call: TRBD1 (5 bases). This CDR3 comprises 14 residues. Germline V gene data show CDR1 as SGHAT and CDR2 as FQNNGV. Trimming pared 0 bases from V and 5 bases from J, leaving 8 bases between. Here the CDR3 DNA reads TGTGCCAGCAGCTTAGATGGAGGGGATCAGCCCCAGCATTTT. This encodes CASSLDGGDQPQHF.

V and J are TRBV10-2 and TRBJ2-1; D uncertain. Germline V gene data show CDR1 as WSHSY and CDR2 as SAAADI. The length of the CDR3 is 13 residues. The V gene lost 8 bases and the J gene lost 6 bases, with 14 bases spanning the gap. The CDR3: CASGISWGNEQFF. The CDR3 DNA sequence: TGCGCCAGCGGAATCAGTTGGGGCAATGAGCAGTTCTTC.

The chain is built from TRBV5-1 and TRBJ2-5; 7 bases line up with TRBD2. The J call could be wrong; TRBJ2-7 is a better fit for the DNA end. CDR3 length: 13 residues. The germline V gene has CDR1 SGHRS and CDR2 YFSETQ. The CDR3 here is CASSLGSGAEQYF. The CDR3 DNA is TGCGCCAGCAGCTTGGGAAGCGGGGCCGAGCAGTACTTC.

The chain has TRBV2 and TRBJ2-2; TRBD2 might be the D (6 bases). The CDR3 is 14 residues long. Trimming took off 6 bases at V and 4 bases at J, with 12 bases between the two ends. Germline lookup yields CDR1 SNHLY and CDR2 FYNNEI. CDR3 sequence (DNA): TGTGCCAGCAGGAGGGAAGCGGGCACCGGGGAGCTGTTTTTT. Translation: CASRREAGTGELFF.

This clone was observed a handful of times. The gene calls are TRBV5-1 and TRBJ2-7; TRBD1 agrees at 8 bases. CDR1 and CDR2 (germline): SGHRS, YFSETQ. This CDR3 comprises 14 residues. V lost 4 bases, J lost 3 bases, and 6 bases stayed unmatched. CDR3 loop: CASSGGQGNYEQYF. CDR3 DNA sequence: TGCGCCAGCAGCGGTGGACAGGGCAACTACGAGCAGTACTTC. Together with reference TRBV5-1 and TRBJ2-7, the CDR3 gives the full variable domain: KAGVTQTPRYLIKTRGQQVTLSCSPISGHRSVSWYQQTPGQGLQFLFEYFSETQRNKGNFPGRFSGRQFSNSRSEMNVSTLELGDSALYLCASSGGQGNYEQYFGPGTRLTVT.

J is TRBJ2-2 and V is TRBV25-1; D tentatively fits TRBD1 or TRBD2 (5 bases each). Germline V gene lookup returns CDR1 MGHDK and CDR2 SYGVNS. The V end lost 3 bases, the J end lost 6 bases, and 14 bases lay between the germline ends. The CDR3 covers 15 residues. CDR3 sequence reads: CASSDEGRVPGELFF. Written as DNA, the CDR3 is TGTGCCAGCAGTGATGAGGGCAGGGTTCCCGGGGAGCTGTTTTTT. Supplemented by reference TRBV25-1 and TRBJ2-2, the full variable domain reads EADIYQTPRYLVIGTGKKITLECSQTMGHDKMYWYQQDPGMELHLIHYSYGVNSTEKGDLSSESTVSRIRTEHFPLTLESARPSHTSQYLCASSDEGRVPGELFFGEGSRLTVL.

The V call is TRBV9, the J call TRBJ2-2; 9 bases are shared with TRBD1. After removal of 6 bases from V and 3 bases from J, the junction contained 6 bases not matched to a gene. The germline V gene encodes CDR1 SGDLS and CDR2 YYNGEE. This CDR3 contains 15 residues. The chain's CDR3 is CASNPRTGDTGELFF. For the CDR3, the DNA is TGTGCCAGCAACCCCCGGACAGGGGACACCGGGGAGCTGTTTTTT.

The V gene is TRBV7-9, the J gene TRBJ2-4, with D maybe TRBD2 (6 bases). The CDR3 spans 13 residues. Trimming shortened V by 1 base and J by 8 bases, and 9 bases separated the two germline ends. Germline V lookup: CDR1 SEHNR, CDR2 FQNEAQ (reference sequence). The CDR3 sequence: CASSLELAYIQYF. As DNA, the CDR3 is TGTGCCAGCAGCTTAGAACTAGCATACATTCAGTACTTC.

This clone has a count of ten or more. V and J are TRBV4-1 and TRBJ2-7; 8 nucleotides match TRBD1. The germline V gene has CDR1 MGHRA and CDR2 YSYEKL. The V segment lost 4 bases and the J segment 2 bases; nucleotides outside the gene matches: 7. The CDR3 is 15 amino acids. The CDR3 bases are TGCGCCAGCAGCCTCGTCGGGACAGGAGCCTACGAGCAGTACTTC. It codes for CASSLVGTGAYEQYF.

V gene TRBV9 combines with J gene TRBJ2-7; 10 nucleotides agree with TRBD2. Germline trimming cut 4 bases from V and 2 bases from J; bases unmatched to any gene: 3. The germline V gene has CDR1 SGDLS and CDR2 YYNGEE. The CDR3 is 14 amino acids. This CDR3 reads CASSKGLAAYEQYF. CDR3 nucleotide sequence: TGTGCCAGCAGCAAAGGACTAGCGGCCTACGAGCAGTACTTC.

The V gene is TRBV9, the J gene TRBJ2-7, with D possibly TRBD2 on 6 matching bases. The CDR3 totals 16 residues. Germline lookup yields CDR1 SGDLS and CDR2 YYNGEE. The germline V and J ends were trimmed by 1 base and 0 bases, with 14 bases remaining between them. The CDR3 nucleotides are TGTGCCAGCAGCGTATCCGGGAGCGTGAGCTCCTACGAGCAGTACTTC. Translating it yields CASSVSGSVSSYEQYF.

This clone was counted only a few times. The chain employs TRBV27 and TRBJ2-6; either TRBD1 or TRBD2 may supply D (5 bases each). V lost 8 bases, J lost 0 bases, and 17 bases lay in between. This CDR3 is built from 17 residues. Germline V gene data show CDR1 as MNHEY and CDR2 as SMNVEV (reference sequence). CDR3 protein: CASLPGPKSSGANVLTF. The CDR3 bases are TGTGCCAGCCTTCCGGGACCGAAGAGCTCTGGGGCCAACGTCCTGACTTTC.

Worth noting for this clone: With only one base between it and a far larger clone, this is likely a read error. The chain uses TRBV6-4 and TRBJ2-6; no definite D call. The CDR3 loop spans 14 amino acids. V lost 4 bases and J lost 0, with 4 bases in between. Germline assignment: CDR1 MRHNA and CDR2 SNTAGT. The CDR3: CASSGHSGANVLTF. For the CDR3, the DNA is TGTGCCAGCAGTGGACACTCTGGGGCCAACGTCCTGACTTTC.

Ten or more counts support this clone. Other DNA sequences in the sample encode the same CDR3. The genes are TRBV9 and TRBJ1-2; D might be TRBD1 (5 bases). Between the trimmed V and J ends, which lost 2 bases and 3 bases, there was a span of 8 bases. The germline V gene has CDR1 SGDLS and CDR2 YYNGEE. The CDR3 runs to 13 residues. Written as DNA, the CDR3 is TGTGCCAGCAGCGTTGGGGGGGACTATGGCTACACCTTC. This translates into CASSVGGDYGYTF.

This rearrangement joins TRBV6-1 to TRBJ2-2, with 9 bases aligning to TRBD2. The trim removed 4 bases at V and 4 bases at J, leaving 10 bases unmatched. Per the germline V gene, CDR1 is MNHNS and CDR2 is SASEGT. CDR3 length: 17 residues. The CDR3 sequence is CASSGLRGRAGTGELFF. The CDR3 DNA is TGTGCCAGCAGTGGTCTCCGCGGGAGGGCCGGCACCGGGGAGCTGTTTTTT.

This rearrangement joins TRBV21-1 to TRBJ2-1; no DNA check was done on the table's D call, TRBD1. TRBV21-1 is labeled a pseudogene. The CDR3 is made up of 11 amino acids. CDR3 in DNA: TGTGCCAGCAGCAATAGGGACAAGCAGTTCTTC. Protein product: CASSNRDKQFF.

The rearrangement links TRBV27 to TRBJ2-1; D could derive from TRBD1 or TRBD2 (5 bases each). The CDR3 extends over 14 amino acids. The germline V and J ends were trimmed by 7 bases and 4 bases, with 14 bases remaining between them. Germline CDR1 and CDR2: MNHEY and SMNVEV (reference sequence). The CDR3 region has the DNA TGTGCCAGCATTGACAGAGGGGCTTACAATGAGCAGTTCTTC. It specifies CASIDRGAYNEQFF.

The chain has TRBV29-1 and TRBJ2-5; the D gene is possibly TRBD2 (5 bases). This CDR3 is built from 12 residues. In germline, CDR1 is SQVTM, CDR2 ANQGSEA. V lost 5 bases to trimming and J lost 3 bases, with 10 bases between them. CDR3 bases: TGCAGCGTTAAGGAGGCAGAAGAGACCCAGTACTTC. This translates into CSVKEAEETQYF.

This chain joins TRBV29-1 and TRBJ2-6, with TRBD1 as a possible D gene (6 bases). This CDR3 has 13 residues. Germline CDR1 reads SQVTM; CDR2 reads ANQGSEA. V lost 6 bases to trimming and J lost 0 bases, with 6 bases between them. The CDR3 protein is CSVGHSGANVLTF. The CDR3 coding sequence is TGCAGCGTGGGACACTCTGGGGCCAACGTCCTGACTTTC.

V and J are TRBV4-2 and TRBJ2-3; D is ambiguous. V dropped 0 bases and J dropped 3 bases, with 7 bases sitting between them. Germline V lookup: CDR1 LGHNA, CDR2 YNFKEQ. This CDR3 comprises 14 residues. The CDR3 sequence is CASSQDFRTDTQYF. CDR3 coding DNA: TGTGCCAGCAGCCAAGATTTCAGGACAGATACGCAGTATTTT.

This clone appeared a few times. For the CDR3, the DNA is TGCGCCAGCACTTTGGATAGCAATCAGCCCCAGCATTTT. It is translated as CASTLDSNQPQHF. The V gene is TRBV10-2, the J gene TRBJ1-5; D uncertain. V shed 7 bases and J shed 0 bases, with 7 bases lying between them. Germline CDR1 is WSHSY and CDR2 is SAAADI. The CDR3 is 13 amino acids.

Here the CDR3 DNA reads TGTGCCACCAGCAGTAGGACAGGGTCCTACAATGAGCAGTTCTTC. Its protein product is CATSSRTGSYNEQFF. V and J are TRBV15 and TRBJ2-1, with TRBD1 matching 8 bases. The V gene's germline CDR1 is LNHNV and CDR2 YYDKDF (reference sequence). The CDR3 loop spans 15 amino acids. After removal of 3 bases from V and 1 base from J, the junction contained 2 bases not matched to a gene.